Shown below are 27 T cell receptor beta chains from a single sample sequenced in a study of blood T cell repertoires in COVID-19. Clones were sequenced by immunoSEQ multiplex PCR, and TCRdb holds only the in-frame ones, with some missing. The table lists about 220,000 clones, around 80% of them singletons, with 2% to 2.5% in the top ten. Sequenced input: peripheral blood. The receptors stem from a man aged 35-49 years who had recovered from COVID-19.

V is TRBV11-2 and J is TRBJ2-1; D ambiguous. Trimming removed 8 bases from V and 0 bases from J, with 14 bases in between. CDR1 is SGHAT and CDR2 is FQNNGV in the germline V gene. The CDR3 has 15 amino acids. The CDR3 sequence: CASGMTASSYNEQFF. In DNA form, the CDR3 reads TGTGCCAGCGGTATGACTGCTAGCTCCTACAATGAGCAGTTCTTC.

The chain combines TRBV2 with TRBJ2-3, with D possibly matching TRBD2 (6 bases). The germline CDR1 and CDR2 sequences are SNHLY and FYNNEI. This CDR3 comprises 14 residues. V dropped 6 bases and J dropped 5 bases, with 15 bases sitting between them. The CDR3 reads CASRGLPRQDTQYF. In DNA, the CDR3 is TGTGCCAGCAGGGGACTGCCCCGGCAAGATACGCAGTATTTT.

The V call is TRBV6-5, the J call TRBJ2-3, with 10 bases fitting TRBD2. The trim removed 2 bases at V and 3 bases at J, leaving 5 bases unmatched. Looked up from germline, CDR1 is MNHEY and CDR2 is SVGAGI. The CDR3 is 16 residues long. CDR3 residues: CASSYAGLAETDTQYF. The CDR3 nucleotides read TGTGCCAGCAGTTACGCCGGACTAGCGGAAACAGATACGCAGTATTTT.

This clone was detected a few times. The chain uses TRBV2 and TRBJ2-7; D is unresolved. With 2 bases removed from V and 6 bases from J, the gap between germline ends came to 8 bases. The CDR3 is 12 residues long. Germline V gene data show CDR1 as SNHLY and CDR2 as FYNNEI. The CDR3 nucleotides are TGTGCCAGCAGTGAATCCCTAGGCGAGCAGTACTTC. It specifies CASSESLGEQYF.

The rearrangement links TRBV7-6 to TRBJ2-2; D not certain. This CDR3 contains 13 residues. V shed 5 bases and J shed 7 bases, with 11 bases lying between them. Germline-derived CDR1 and CDR2 are SGHVS and FNYEAQ. The CDR3 is CASSMIGGGELFF. The CDR3 DNA is TGTGCCAGCAGCATGATCGGTGGCGGGGAGCTGTTTTTT.

V and J are TRBV11-3 and TRBJ2-7; D may be TRBD1 (5 bases). Germline CDR1 reads SGHNT; CDR2 reads YENEEA. The germline V and J ends were trimmed by 6 bases and 3 bases, with 15 bases remaining between them. CDR3 length: 14 residues. In nucleotides, the CDR3 is TGTGCCAGCAGTAATCAGGGAACCCGCTACGAGCAGTACTTC. Amino acids: CASSNQGTRYEQYF.

CDR3 residues: CATLATGNQPQHF. CDR3 nucleotides: TGTGCCACTCTCGCGACAGGCAATCAGCCCCAGCATTTT. The rearrangement links TRBV19 to TRBJ1-5; D possibly corresponds to TRBD1 (5 bases). The CDR3 loop spans 13 amino acids. The germline gives CDR1 LNHDA, CDR2 SQIVND (reference sequence). The V end lost 10 bases, the J end lost 2 bases, and 12 bases lay between the germline ends.

The J gene is TRBJ2-1, the V gene TRBV19; D may be TRBD1 (6 bases). V lost 3 bases and J lost 5, with 8 bases in between. Germline V lookup: CDR1 LNHDA, CDR2 SQIVND (reference sequence). This CDR3 is built from 13 residues. The CDR3 sequence is CASSIGQNNEQFF. As DNA, the CDR3 is TGTGCCAGTAGTATTGGACAGAACAATGAGCAGTTCTTC.

The chain employs TRBV18 and TRBJ1-4; D ambiguous. The ends were cut back, 5 bases at V and 0 bases at J, with 13 bases in the middle. The CDR3 sequence is 16 residues long. The V gene's germline CDR1 is KGHSH and CDR2 LQKENI. The CDR3 region is CASSSRTGATNEKLFF. CDR3 in DNA: TGTGCCAGCTCATCGCGGACCGGGGCAACTAATGAAAAACTGTTTTTT. Combining the CDR3 with reference TRBV18 and TRBJ1-4 gives the whole variable domain NAGVMQNPRHLVRRRGQEARLRCSPMKGHSHVYWYRQLPEEGLKFMVYLQKENIIDESGMPKERFSAEFPKEGPSILRIQQVVRGDSAAYFCASSSRTGATNEKLFFGSGTQLSVL.

This chain links TRBV6-5 with TRBJ1-2; D might be TRBD1 (5 bases). In germline, CDR1 is MNHEY, CDR2 SVGAGI. Trimming pared 2 bases from V and 6 bases from J, leaving 10 bases between. CDR3 length: 13 amino acids. Written as DNA, the CDR3 is TGTGCCAGCAGTTACATGGGGGGGGATGGCTACACCTTC. Protein: CASSYMGGDGYTF.

This chain links TRBV19 with TRBJ2-5; D unclear. The CDR3 is made up of 13 amino acids. Germline CDR1 is LNHDA and CDR2 is SQIVND (reference sequence). Trimming removed 1 base from V and 3 bases from J, with 6 bases in between. The chain's CDR3 is CASSIVPEETQYF. DNA for the CDR3: TGTGCCAGTAGTATAGTCCCCGAAGAGACCCAGTACTTC.

V and J are TRBV11-2 and TRBJ2-7, with D possibly matching TRBD2 (7 bases). This CDR3 is 12 amino acids long. Per the germline V gene, CDR1 is SGHAT and CDR2 is FQNNGV. The V gene lost 10 bases and the J gene lost 5 bases, with 15 bases spanning the gap. The CDR3 here is CATLGGPHEQYF. The CDR3 bases are TGTGCCACTCTCGGGGGGCCCCACGAGCAGTACTTC.

The chain couples TRBV29-1 to TRBJ2-7, with TRBD2 matching over 15 bases. Germline V gene data show CDR1 as SQVTM and CDR2 as ANQGSEA. This CDR3 contains 15 residues. After removal of 6 bases from V and 1 base from J, the junction contained 4 bases not matched to a gene. The CDR3 is CSVGLAGGGSYEQYF. DNA of the CDR3: TGCAGCGTGGGACTAGCGGGAGGTGGTTCCTACGAGCAGTACTTC.

The rearrangement links TRBV7-2 to TRBJ1-1; possibly TRBD1 for D (5 bases). Per the germline V gene, CDR1 is SGHTA and CDR2 is FQGNSA. Trimming cost V 1 base and J 4 bases, with 10 bases left between them. This CDR3 spans 14 amino acids. The CDR3 DNA follows: TGTGCCAGCAGCTTAGGTGGGGCCGGCACTGAAGCTTTCTTT. This translates into CASSLGGAGTEAFF. The full variable domain, with the rest looked up from reference TRBV7-2 and TRBJ1-1, is GAGVSQSPSNKVTEKGKDVELRCDPISGHTALYWYRQSLGQGLEFLIYFQGNSAPDKSGLPSDRFSAERTGGSVSTLTIQRTQQEDSAVYLCASSLGGAGTEAFFGQGTRLTVV.

The CDR3 nucleotides are TGTGCCAGCATCTCTAAAACTGAAGCTTTCTTT. This gives the protein CASISKTEAFF. This chain connects TRBV2 to TRBJ1-1; D remains ambiguous. This CDR3 spans 11 amino acids. V was cut by 7 bases and J by 5 bases, with 8 bases left in between. The germline gives CDR1 SNHLY, CDR2 FYNNEI.

This clone was observed once. Other nucleotide sequences from this sample produce the same CDR3. J is TRBJ1-2 and V is TRBV14, with D uncertain. The germline V gene encodes CDR1 SGHDN and CDR2 FVKESK. The CDR3 is 13 residues long. With 0 bases removed from V and 5 bases from J, the gap between germline ends came to 7 bases. CDR3 residues: CASSQDRSYGYTF. CDR3 DNA sequence: TGTGCCAGCAGCCAAGACAGAAGTTATGGCTACACCTTC.

The chain recombines TRBV2 with TRBJ1-2; possibly TRBD1 for D (5 bases). CDR1 SNHLY and CDR2 FYNNEI come from the germline V gene. This CDR3 has 16 amino acids. The V end lost 6 bases, the J end lost 1 base, and 18 bases lay between the germline ends. CDR3 residues: CASSETQGARNYGYTF. DNA for the CDR3: TGTGCCAGCAGCGAAACTCAGGGCGCCCGTAACTATGGCTACACCTTC.

V is TRBV11-2 and J is TRBJ2-4; unclear D gene. Germline loops: CDR1 SGHAT, CDR2 FQNNGV. V shed 6 bases and J shed 2 bases, with 14 bases lying between them. The CDR3 is 15 residues long. CDR3 coding DNA: TGTGCCAGCAGTATAACGGTCCCGACCAAAAACATTCAGTACTTC. Translated, it gives CASSITVPTKNIQYF.

The V call is TRBV9, the J call TRBJ2-1, with a possible D match to TRBD1 (5 bases). Deletions cut 3 bases from V and 0 bases from J, with 7 bases between. Germline loops: CDR1 SGDLS, CDR2 YYNGEE. This CDR3 is 14 amino acids long. In nucleotides, the CDR3 is TGTGCCAGCAGCGACAGGAGCTCCTACAATGAGCAGTTCTTC. Translation: CASSDRSSYNEQFF.

This clone was seen only a few times. The chain combines TRBV29-1 with TRBJ1-1, with TRBD1 as a possible D gene (5 bases). CDR3 length: 13 amino acids. Germline CDR1 is SQVTM and CDR2 is ANQGSEA. V lost 7 bases to trimming and J lost 4 bases, with 16 bases between them. The CDR3 region has the DNA TGCAGCGCCGGCGGAGGGAGGGGCACTGAAGCTTTCTTT. Amino acids: CSAGGGRGTEAFF.

This clone was detected once. The gene calls are TRBV2 and TRBJ1-1; D not resolved. The V end was cut by 3 bases, the J end by 6 bases, with 11 bases between. Germline V gene data show CDR1 as SNHLY and CDR2 as FYNNEI. This CDR3 has 13 residues. The CDR3 coding sequence is TGTGCCAGCAGTGAGGAGGGCTTCTCTGAAGCTTTCTTT. Protein product: CASSEEGFSEAFF.

The gene calls are TRBV6-5 and TRBJ2-2; D might be TRBD2 (5 bases). This CDR3 comprises 15 residues. Germline CDR1 is MNHEY and CDR2 is SVGAGI. V gave up 3 bases and J gave up 6 bases, with 14 bases separating them. The CDR3 region is CASSYSGWNAGELFF. DNA of the CDR3: TGTGCCAGCAGTTATTCGGGGTGGAATGCCGGGGAGCTGTTTTTT.

This sequence joins TRBV6-1 and TRBJ2-7, with D unresolved. V lost 1 base and J 4 bases, leaving 5 bases between the germline ends. CDR3 length equals 12 residues. Germline V gene data show CDR1 as MNHNS and CDR2 as SASEGT. The CDR3 sequence is CASSEVQYEQYF. CDR3 DNA: TGTGCCAGCAGTGAAGTACAGTACGAGCAGTACTTC.

V and J are TRBV2 and TRBJ2-7; 9 bases fit TRBD1. Germline values: CDR1 SNHLY, CDR2 FYNNEI. The CDR3 extends over 15 amino acids. V trimming: 4 bases; J trimming: 2 bases; junction bases outside the gene matches: 6. CDR3 sequence reads: CASSVYGTGPYEQYF. CDR3 in DNA: TGTGCCAGCAGTGTTTACGGGACAGGGCCCTACGAGCAGTACTTC.

This chain joins TRBV7-2 and TRBJ1-3, with unresolved D. Trimming took 2 bases from V and 1 from J, leaving 9 bases between them. Germline V lookup: CDR1 SGHTA, CDR2 FQGNSA. This CDR3 contains 15 residues. The CDR3 spells CASSLKGGSGNTIYF. The CDR3 DNA sequence: TGTGCCAGCAGCTTAAAAGGAGGGTCTGGAAACACCATATATTTT.

The rearrangement uses TRBV29-1 and TRBJ1-1; D is perhaps TRBD1 (6 bases). V was shortened by 7 bases and J by 4 bases, with 16 bases between the two germline ends. The CDR3 is 13 amino acids. Germline V gives CDR1 SQVTM, CDR2 ANQGSEA. The CDR3 nucleotides read TGCAGCGCAGAGGGGGGGGGAGGCACTGAAGCTTTCTTT. This sequence encodes CSAEGGGGTEAFF.

The chain has TRBV11-3 and TRBJ2-1; 8 bases line up with TRBD2. V was pared by 2 bases and J by 3 bases, with 6 bases of the junction left unmatched. CDR1 and CDR2 from the germline V gene are SGHNT and YENEEA. This CDR3 is built from 16 residues. This CDR3 is CASSLRGLAGYNEQFF. DNA for the CDR3: TGTGCCAGCAGCTTACGTGGGCTAGCGGGCTACAATGAGCAGTTCTTC.